These 12 T cell receptor beta chains came from one sample sequenced in a study of CD8+ T cells in alopecia areata. RNA extraction and reverse transcription yielded cDNA as sequencing template. Clones were sequenced by immunoSEQ multiplex PCR, and TCRdb holds only the in-frame ones, with some missing. The sample consists of some 190,000 clones, 51% of them appearing once. Treatment: oral pan-JAK inhibitor, 5-10 mg twice daily. The specimen was CD8+ T cells sorted from blood, collected around week 54, from a patient treated with tofacitinib. Source of these receptors: a human donor with alopecia areata.

The rearrangement uses TRBV9 and TRBJ1-2; D uncertain. Germline V gene data show CDR1 as SGDLS and CDR2 as YYNGEE. Trimming shortened V by 2 bases and J by 8 bases, and 13 bases separated the two germline ends. CDR3 size: 13 residues. Here the CDR3 DNA reads TGTGCCAGCAGCGTGGGAGGCATAACGGGCTACACCTTC. Protein product: CASSVGGITGYTF. Drawing the rest from reference TRBV9 and TRBJ1-2, the complete variable domain is DSGVTQTPKHLITATGQRVTLRCSPRSGDLSVYWYQQSLDQGLQFLIQYYNGEERAKGNILERFSAQQFPDLHSELNLSSLELGDSALYFCASSVGGITGYTFGSGTRLTVV.

V usage is TRBV7-2 and J usage is TRBJ1-4; a possible D gene is TRBD1 (5 bases). Trimming took 4 bases from V and 0 from J, leaving 9 bases between them. Germline V gene data show CDR1 as SGHTA and CDR2 as FQGNSA. This CDR3 spans 15 amino acids. DNA of the CDR3: TGTGCCAGCAGCTCGCAAGGGGCAACTAATGAAAAACTGTTTTTT. This gives the protein CASSSQGATNEKLFF.

The chain recombines TRBV7-9 with TRBJ2-7; the D gene is possibly TRBD1 (6 bases). This CDR3 contains 13 residues. The germline gives CDR1 SEHNR, CDR2 FQNEAQ (reference sequence). Trimming left V 6 bases short and J 2 bases short, with 11 bases between. The CDR3 is CASSWGQTYEQYF. The CDR3 DNA is TGTGCCAGCAGTTGGGGACAAACCTACGAGCAGTACTTC.

The CDR3 is CASSQSEETQYF. For the CDR3, the DNA is TGTGCCAGCAGCCAAAGCGAAGAGACCCAGTACTTC. The gene calls are TRBV14 and TRBJ2-5; D gene uncertain. This CDR3 has 12 amino acids. V lost 2 bases and J 3 bases, leaving 4 bases between the germline ends. The germline V gene encodes CDR1 SGHDN and CDR2 FVKESK. Supplemented by reference TRBV14 and TRBJ2-5, the full variable domain reads EAGVTQFPSHSVIEKGQTVTLRCDPISGHDNLYWYRRVMGKEIKFLLHFVKESKQDESGMPNNRFLAERTGGTYSTLKVQPAELEDSGVYFCASSQSEETQYFGPGTRLLVL.

This rearrangement joins TRBV7-9 to TRBJ2-5, with 8 bases fitting TRBD2. Looked up from germline, CDR1 is SEHNR and CDR2 is FQNEAQ (reference sequence). There are 16 residues in the CDR3. The trim removed 7 bases at V and 2 bases at J, leaving 12 bases unmatched. CDR3 residues: CASNLGLGDFQETQYF. The DNA of the CDR3 is TGTGCCAGCAACCTGGGACTAGGCGATTTTCAAGAGACCCAGTACTTC.

The rearrangement joins TRBV25-1 to TRBJ1-2, with TRBD1 matching 8 bases. V lost 4 bases and J lost 7; bases outside the gene matches: 11. This CDR3 spans 15 amino acids. Germline CDR1 and CDR2: MGHDK and SYGVNS. For the CDR3, the DNA is TGTGCCAGCAGTGCAGAACTAGCAGGGGGCCCTGGCTACACCTTC. It encodes CASSAELAGGPGYTF.

This clone was counted a few times. This chain joins TRBV23-1 and TRBJ2-7; no reliable D call. TRBV23-1 is an open reading frame whose function is uncertain. The CDR3 consists of 17 residues. V was cut by 0 bases and J by 0 bases, with 15 bases left in between. The DNA for the CDR3 is TGCGCCAGCAGTCAATCCCTACAGAACCCCAACTCCTACGAGCAGTACTTC. This gives the protein CASSQSLQNPNSYEQYF.

This sequence joins TRBV7-8 and TRBJ2-3, with TRBD2 matching 8 bases. In germline, CDR1 is SGHVS, CDR2 FQNEAQ. Losses at the gene ends were 6 bases for V and 3 bases for J; bases not matched to a gene: 11. The length of the CDR3 is 16 residues. CDR3: CASSHKRGGTTDTQYF. Here the CDR3 DNA reads TGTGCCAGCAGTCACAAACGGGGGGGTACGACAGATACGCAGTATTTT.

The genes are TRBV27 and TRBJ1-2, with 11 bases fitting TRBD1. Germline lookup yields CDR1 MNHEY and CDR2 SMNVEV (reference sequence). The CDR3 consists of 15 residues. V dropped 0 bases and J dropped 7; count of bases not matched to a gene: 4. The CDR3 bases are TGTGCCAGCAGTTTATCGGGGGACAGGGGGATTGGCTACACCTTC. This translates into CASSLSGDRGIGYTF.

This clone was detected only once. This chain joins TRBV2 and TRBJ2-2; maybe TRBD1 (5 bases). V lost 2 bases and J 1 base, leaving 11 bases between the germline ends. CDR1 and CDR2 (germline): SNHLY, FYNNEI. The CDR3 consists of 16 residues. The CDR3 protein is CASSELGAGNTGELFF. Here the CDR3 DNA reads TGTGCCAGCAGTGAACTAGGGGCTGGGAACACCGGGGAGCTGTTTTTT.

This sequence joins TRBV6-5 and TRBJ1-2; possibly TRBD1 for D (5 bases). Per germline, CDR1 MNHEY and CDR2 SVGAGI. CDR3 size: 12 residues. Trimming pared 5 bases from V and 11 bases from J, leaving 15 bases between. The CDR3 loop reads CASSPGDLSYTF. DNA of the CDR3: TGTGCCAGCAGTCCCGGGGACCTAAGTTACACCTTC.

The V and J genes are TRBV5-6 and TRBJ2-5, with TRBD2 matching 8 bases. This CDR3 has 14 residues. CDR1 is SGHDT and CDR2 is YYEEEE in the germline V gene. The junction had 8 bases not matched to a gene; V was cut back by 6 bases and J by 4 bases. The CDR3, as DNA: TGTGCCAGCACCCCCGGGGGGGGCGGAGAGACCCAGTACTTC. This encodes CASTPGGGGETQYF.